Presented here are 6 T cell receptor beta chains from one specimen sequenced in a study of beta chain features in type 1 diabetes. Expressed TCRB transcripts were sequenced after all isolated RNA was converted to cDNA. The assay was immunoSEQ multiplex PCR, and TCRdb's table has in-frame clones only and misses some. This table has hundreds of thousands of clones, 10% to 15% appearing once. Material for sequencing was naive CD4+ T cells from blood. All receptors derive from a man between 18 and 35 years old in good health.

The chain links TRBV7-9 to TRBJ2-7; 11 nucleotides align to TRBD2. The CDR3 is made up of 15 amino acids. Germline CDR1 SEHNR, CDR2 FQNEAQ (reference sequence). V lost 2 bases and J lost 0; bases outside the gene matches: 0. The CDR3 sequence is CASSLTSGSSYEQYF. The CDR3 coding sequence is TGTGCCAGCAGCTTAACTAGCGGGAGCTCCTACGAGCAGTACTTC. Drawing the rest from reference TRBV7-9 and TRBJ2-7, the complete variable domain is DTGVSQNPRHKITKRGQNVTFRCDPISEHNRLYWYRQTLGQGPEFLTYFQNEAQLEKSRLLSDRFSAERPKGSFSTLEIQRTEQGDSAMYLCASSLTSGSSYEQYFGPGTRLTVT.

The chain couples TRBV7-2 to TRBJ2-1; TRBD1 might be the D (6 bases). Germline CDR1 reads SGHTA; CDR2 reads FQGNSA. V lost 5 bases to trimming and J lost 12 bases, with 20 bases between them. CDR3 size: 14 residues. The CDR3 DNA reads as TGTGCCAGCAGCCCGCTCCGCCACAGGGCCTCGCAGTTCTTC. As protein: CASSPLRHRASQFF. Using reference TRBV7-2 and TRBJ2-1 for the parts outside the CDR3, the full variable domain is GAGVSQSPSNKVTEKGKDVELRCDPISGHTALYWYRQSLGQGLEFLIYFQGNSAPDKSGLPSDRFSAERTGGSVSTLTIQRTQQEDSAVYLCASSPLRHRASQFFGPGTRLTVL.

The genes are TRBV11-2 and TRBJ2-7, with D possibly TRBD2 on 5 matching bases. The CDR3 loop spans 13 amino acids. Trimming pared 5 bases from V and 4 bases from J, leaving 12 bases between. Germline V gene sequence: CDR1 SGHAT, CDR2 FQNNGV. The CDR3 region is CASSRRAGYEQYF. For the CDR3, the DNA is TGTGCCAGCAGCCGCCGGGCGGGTTACGAGCAGTACTTC.

V and J are TRBV5-1 and TRBJ2-4; possible D gene TRBD1, 7 bases. Germline V gene sequence: CDR1 SGHRS, CDR2 YFSETQ. The CDR3 sequence is 15 residues long. Trimming stripped 3 bases from V and 7 bases from J, with 17 bases between. DNA of the CDR3: TGCGCCAGCAGCTCAGTGCAGGGGGGCCGGAACATTCAGTACTTC. As protein: CASSSVQGGRNIQYF.

J is TRBJ1-1 and V is TRBV29-1; 10 bases align to TRBD1. Germline V gives CDR1 SQVTM, CDR2 ANQGSEA. This CDR3 contains 14 residues. V lost 6 bases, J lost 5 bases, and 9 bases stayed unmatched. The CDR3 DNA follows: TGCAGCGTCGGGCAGACAGGGGGCTTTACTGAAGCTTTCTTT. Amino acid sequence: CSVGQTGGFTEAFF.

This chain joins TRBV28 and TRBJ1-5; D gene unclear. Germline CDR1 and CDR2: MDHEN and SYDVKM. The CDR3 contains 11 residues. Trimming took 4 bases from V and 14 from J, leaving 12 bases between them. The CDR3 loop reads CASSSRRREHF. The CDR3 DNA is TGTGCCAGCAGTTCCAGGCGTCGTGAGCATTTT.